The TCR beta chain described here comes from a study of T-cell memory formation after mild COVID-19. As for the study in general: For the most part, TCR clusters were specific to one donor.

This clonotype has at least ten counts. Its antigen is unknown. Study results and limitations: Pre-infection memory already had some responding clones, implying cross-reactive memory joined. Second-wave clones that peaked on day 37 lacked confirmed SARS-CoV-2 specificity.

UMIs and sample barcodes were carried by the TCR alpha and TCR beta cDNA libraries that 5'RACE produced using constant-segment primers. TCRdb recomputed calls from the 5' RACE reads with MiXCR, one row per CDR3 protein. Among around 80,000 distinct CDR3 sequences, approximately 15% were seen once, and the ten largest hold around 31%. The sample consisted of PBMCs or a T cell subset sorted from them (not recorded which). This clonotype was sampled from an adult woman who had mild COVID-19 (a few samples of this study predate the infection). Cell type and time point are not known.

The CDR3 DNA sequence: TGCGCCAGCAGCCCGGATGGGGATGAGCAGTTCTTC. It yields the protein CASSPDGDEQFF. The chain combines TRBV5-1 with TRBJ2-1; D is unclear. The V and J ends lost 4 bases and 8 bases respectively, with 10 bases between them. From germline, CDR1 is SGHRS and CDR2 YFSETQ. This CDR3 has 12 amino acids.